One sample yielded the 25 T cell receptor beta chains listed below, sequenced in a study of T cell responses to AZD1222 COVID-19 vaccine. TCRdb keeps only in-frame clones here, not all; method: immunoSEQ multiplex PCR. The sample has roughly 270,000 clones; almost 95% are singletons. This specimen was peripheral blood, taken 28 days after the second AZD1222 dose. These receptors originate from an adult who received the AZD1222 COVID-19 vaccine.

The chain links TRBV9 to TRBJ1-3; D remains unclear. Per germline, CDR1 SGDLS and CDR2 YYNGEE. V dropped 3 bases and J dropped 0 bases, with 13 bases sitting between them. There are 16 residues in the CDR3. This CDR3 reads CASSAPPGSSGNTIYF. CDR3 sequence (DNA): TGTGCCAGCAGCGCCCCGCCCGGAAGCTCTGGAAACACCATATATTTT.

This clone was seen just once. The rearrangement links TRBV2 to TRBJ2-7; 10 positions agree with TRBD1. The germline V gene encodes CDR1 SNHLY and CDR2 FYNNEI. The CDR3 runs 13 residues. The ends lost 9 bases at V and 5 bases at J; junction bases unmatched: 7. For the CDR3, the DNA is TGTGCCAGGCAAGGGACAGGGGTCCACGAGCAGTACTTC. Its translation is CARQGTGVHEQYF.

The CDR3 sequence is CASSEAGGHSGIFHEQYF. In DNA, the CDR3 is TGTGCCAGCAGTGAGGCAGGGGGGCATTCCGGGATCTTCCACGAGCAGTACTTC. The chain joins TRBV2 to TRBJ2-7, with TRBD1 as a possible D gene (7 bases). V was cut by 3 bases and J by 5 bases, with 26 bases left in between. This CDR3 has 18 amino acids. From germline, CDR1 is SNHLY and CDR2 FYNNEI.

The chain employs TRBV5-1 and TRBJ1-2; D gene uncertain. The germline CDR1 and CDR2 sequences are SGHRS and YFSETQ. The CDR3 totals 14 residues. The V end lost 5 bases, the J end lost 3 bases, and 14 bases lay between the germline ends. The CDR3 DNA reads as TGCGCCAGCAGGGTGGGCCATGGAGACTATGGCTACACCTTC. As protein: CASRVGHGDYGYTF.

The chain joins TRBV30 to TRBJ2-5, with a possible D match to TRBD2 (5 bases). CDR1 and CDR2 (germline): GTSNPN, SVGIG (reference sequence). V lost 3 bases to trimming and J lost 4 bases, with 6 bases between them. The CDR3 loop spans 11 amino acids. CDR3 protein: CAWRGGETQYF. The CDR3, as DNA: TGTGCCTGGAGAGGAGGAGAGACCCAGTACTTC. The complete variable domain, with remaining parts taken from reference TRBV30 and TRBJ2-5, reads SQTIHQWPATLVQPVGSPLSLECTVEGTSNPNLYWYRQAAGRGLQLLFYSVGIGQISSEVPQNLSASRPQDRQFILSSKKLLLSDSGFYLCAWRGGETQYFGPGTRLLVL.

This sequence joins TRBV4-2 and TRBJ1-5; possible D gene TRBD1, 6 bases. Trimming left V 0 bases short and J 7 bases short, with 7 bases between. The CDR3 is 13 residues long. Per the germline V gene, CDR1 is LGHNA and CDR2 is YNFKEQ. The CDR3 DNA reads TGTGCCAGCAGCCAAGATAGGGGGCAGCCCCAGCATTTT. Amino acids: CASSQDRGQPQHF.

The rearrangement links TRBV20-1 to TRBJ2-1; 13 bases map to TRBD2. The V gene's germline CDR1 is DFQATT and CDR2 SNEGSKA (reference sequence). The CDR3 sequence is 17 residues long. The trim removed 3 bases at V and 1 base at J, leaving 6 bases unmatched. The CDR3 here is CSASTSGRAESYNEQFF. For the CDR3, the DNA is TGCAGTGCTAGTACTAGCGGGAGGGCGGAATCCTACAATGAGCAGTTCTTC.

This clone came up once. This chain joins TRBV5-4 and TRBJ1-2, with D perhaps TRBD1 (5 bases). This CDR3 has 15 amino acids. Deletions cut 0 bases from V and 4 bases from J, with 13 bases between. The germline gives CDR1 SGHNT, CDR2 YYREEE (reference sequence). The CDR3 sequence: CASSLEPQGIYGYTF. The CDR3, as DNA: TGTGCCAGCAGCTTGGAACCCCAGGGAATCTATGGCTACACCTTC.

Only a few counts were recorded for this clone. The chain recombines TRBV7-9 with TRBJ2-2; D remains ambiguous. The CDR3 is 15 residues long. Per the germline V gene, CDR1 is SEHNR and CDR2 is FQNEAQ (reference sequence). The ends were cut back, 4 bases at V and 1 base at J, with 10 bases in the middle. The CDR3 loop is CASSSPPVNTGELFF. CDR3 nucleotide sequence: TGTGCCAGCAGCTCTCCTCCGGTGAACACCGGGGAGCTGTTTTTT. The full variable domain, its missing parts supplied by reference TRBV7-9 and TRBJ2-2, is DTGVSQNPRHKITKRGQNVTFRCDPISEHNRLYWYRQTLGQGPEFLTYFQNEAQLEKSRLLSDRFSAERPKGSFSTLEIQRTEQGDSAMYLCASSSPPVNTGELFFGEGSRLTVL.

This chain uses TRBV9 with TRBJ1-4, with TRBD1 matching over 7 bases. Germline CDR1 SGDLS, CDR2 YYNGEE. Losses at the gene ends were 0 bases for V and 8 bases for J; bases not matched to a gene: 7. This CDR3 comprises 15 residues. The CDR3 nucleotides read TGTGCCAGCAGCGTAGGGGGTACAGGGGTCGAAAAACTGTTTTTT. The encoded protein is CASSVGGTGVEKLFF.

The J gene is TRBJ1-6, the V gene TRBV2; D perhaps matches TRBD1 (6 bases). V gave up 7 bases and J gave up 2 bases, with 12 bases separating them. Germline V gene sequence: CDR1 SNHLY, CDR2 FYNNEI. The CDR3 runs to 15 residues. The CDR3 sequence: CASTQGGTYNSPLHF. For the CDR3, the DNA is TGTGCCAGCACCCAAGGGGGAACCTATAATTCACCCCTCCACTTT.

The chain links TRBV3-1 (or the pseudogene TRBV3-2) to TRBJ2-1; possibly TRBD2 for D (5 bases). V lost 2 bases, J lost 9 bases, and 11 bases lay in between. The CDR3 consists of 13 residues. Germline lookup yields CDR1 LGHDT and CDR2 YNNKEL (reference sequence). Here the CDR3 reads CASSQTTLGEQFF. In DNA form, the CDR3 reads TGTGCCAGCAGCCAAACTACACTAGGTGAGCAGTTCTTC.

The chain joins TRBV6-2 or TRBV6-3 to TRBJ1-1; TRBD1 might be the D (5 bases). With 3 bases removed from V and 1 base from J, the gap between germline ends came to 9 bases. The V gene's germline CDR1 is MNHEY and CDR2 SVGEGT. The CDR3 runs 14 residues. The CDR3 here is CASSYGGENTEAFF. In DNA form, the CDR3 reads TGTGCCAGCAGTTATGGGGGTGAGAACACTGAAGCTTTCTTT.

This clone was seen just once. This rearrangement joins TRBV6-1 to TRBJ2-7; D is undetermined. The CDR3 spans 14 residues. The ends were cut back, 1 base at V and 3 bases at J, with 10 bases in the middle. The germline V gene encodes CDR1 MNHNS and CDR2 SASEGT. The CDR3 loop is CASSEVGTSYEQYF. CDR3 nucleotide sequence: TGTGCCAGCAGTGAAGTGGGCACAAGCTACGAGCAGTACTTC.

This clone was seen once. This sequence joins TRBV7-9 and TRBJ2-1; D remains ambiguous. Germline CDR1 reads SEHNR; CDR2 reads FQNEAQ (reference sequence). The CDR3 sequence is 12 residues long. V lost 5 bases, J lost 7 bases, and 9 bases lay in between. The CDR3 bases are TGTGCCAGCAGCCTACCCTCTAATGAGCAGTTCTTC. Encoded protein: CASSLPSNEQFF.

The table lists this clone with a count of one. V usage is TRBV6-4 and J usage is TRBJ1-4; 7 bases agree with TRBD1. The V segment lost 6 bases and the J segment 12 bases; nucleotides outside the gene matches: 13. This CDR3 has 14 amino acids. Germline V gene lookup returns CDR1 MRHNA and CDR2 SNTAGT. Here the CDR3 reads CASSWTGDPGELFF. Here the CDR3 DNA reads TGTGCCAGCAGCTGGACAGGAGACCCCGGGGAACTGTTTTTT.

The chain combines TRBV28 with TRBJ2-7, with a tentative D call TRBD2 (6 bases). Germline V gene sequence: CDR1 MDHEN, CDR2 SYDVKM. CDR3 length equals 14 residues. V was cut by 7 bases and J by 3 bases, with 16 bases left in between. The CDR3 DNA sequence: TGTGCCAGCATCCAGCGGGTGGGGAACTACGAGCAGTACTTC. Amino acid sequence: CASIQRVGNYEQYF. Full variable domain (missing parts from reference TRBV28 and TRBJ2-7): DVKVTQSSRYLVKRTGEKVFLECVQDMDHENMFWYRQDPGLGLRLIYFSYDVKMKEKGDIPEGYSVSREKKERFSLILESASTNQTSMYLCASIQRVGNYEQYFGPGTRLTVT.

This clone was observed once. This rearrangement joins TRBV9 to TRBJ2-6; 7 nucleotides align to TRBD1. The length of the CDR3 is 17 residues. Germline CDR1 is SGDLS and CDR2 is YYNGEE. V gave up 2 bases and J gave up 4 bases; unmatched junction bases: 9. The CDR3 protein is CASSVGEQGSGANVLTF. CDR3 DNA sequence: TGTGCCAGCAGCGTGGGGGAACAGGGGAGCGGGGCCAACGTCCTGACTTTC.

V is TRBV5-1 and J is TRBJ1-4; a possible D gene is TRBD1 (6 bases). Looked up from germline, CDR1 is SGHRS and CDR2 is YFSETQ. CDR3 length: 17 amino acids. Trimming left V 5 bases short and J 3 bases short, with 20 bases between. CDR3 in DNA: TGCGCCAGCAGGGCCGGGACAACCACGGCGCCTAATGAAAAACTGTTTTTT. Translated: CASRAGTTTAPNEKLFF.

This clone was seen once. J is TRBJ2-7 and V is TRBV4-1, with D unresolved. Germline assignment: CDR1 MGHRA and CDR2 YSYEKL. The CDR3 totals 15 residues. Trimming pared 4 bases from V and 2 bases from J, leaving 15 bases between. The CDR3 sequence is CASSLTPGHPYEQYF. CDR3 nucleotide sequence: TGCGCCAGCAGCCTAACCCCGGGCCACCCCTACGAGCAGTACTTC.

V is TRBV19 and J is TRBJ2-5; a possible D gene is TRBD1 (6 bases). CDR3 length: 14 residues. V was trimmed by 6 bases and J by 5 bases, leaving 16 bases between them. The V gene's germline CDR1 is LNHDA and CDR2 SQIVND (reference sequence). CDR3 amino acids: CASRARGPAETQYF. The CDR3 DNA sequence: TGTGCCAGTAGGGCCAGGGGACCGGCGGAGACCCAGTACTTC.

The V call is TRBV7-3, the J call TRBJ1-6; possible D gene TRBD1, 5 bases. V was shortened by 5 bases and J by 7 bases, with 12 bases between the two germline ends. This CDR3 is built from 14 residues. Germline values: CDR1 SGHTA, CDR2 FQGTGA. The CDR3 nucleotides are TGTGCCAGCAGCCCCGACGGGGGGAATTCACCCCTCCACTTT. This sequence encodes CASSPDGGNSPLHF.

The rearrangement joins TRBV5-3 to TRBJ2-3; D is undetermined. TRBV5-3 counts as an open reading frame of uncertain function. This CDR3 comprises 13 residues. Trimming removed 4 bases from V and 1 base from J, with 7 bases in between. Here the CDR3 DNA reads TGTGCCAGAAGCCCCAGAGGCACAGATACGCAGTATTTT. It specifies CARSPRGTDTQYF.

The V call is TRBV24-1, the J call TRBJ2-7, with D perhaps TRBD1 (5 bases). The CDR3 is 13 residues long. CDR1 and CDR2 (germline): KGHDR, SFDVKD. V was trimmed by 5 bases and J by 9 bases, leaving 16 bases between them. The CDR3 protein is CATSAVGDWVQYF. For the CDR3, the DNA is TGTGCCACCAGTGCGGTAGGGGATTGGGTGCAGTACTTC.

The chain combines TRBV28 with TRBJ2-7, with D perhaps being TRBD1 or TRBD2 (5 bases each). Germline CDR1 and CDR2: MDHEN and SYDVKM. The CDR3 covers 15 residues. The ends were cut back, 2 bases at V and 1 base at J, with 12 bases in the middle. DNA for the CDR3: TGTGCCAGCAGTTTACGAGGGGTAGGTTCCTACGAGCAGTACTTC. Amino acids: CASSLRGVGSYEQYF.